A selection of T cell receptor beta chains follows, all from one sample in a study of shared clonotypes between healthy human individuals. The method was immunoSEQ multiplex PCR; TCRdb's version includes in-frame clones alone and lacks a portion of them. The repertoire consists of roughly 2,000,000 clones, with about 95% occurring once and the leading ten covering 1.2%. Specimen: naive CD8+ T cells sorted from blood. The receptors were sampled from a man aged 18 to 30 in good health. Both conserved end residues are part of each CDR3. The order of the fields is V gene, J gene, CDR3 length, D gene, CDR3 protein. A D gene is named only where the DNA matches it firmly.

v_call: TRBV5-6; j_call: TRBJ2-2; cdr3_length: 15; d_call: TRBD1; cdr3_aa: CASSPGQVLVGELFF
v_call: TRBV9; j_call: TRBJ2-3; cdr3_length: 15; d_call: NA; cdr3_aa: CASSSRGRYTDTQYF
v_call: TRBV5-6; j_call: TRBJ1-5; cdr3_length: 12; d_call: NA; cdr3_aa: CASSLQGQPQHF
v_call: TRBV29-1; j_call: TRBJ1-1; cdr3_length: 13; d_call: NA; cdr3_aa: CSVLLVEGTEAFF
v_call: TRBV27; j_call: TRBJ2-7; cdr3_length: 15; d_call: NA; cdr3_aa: CASSLSIDTRYEQYF
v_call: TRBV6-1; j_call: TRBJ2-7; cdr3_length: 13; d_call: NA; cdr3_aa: CASIEGVAYEQYF
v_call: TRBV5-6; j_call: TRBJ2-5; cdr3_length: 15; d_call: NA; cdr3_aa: CASSLLSEWRETQYF
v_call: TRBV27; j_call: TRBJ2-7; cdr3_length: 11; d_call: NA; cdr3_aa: CASSEGYEQYF
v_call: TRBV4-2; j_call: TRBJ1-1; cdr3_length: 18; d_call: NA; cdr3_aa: CASSRGLVGIAVNTEAFF
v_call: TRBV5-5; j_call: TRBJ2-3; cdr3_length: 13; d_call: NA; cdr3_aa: CASSLVRTDTQYF
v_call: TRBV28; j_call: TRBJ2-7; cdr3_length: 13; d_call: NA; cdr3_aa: CASNWRGHYEQYF
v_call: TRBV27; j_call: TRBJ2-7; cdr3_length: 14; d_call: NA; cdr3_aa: CASSLVGPSYEQYF
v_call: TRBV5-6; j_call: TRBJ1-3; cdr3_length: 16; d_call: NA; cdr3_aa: CASSRHGRLSGNTIYF
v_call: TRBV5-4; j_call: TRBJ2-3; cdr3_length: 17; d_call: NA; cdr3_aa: CASSWGGFAQSTDTQYF
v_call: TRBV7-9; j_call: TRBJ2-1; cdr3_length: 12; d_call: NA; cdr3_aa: CASSLVVPEQFF